This T cell receptor beta chain appears in the sequencing data of a study of T cell changes during pregnancy in multiple sclerosis. Here immunoSEQ multiplex PCR was the method, and the copy in TCRdb shows in-frame clones only, minus some. The repertoire consists of 50,000 to 75,000 clones, with 90% occurring once and the leading ten covering around 3.3%. After removal of 0 bases from V and 3 bases from J, the junction contained 5 bases not matched to a gene. The CDR3 has 16 residues. Germline V gives CDR1 SGDLS, CDR2 YYNGEE. This clone was observed a single time. The chain links TRBV9 to TRBJ2-1; 8 bases map to TRBD2. The clonotype comes from a female donor in good health, enrolled as a control in a pregnancy study. The sequenced sample was peripheral blood, obtained in the first trimester of pregnancy. The CDR3 DNA sequence: TGTGCCAGCAGCGTAGGGGCGGGGGGTTTCTACAATGAGCAGTTCTTC. It codes for CASSVGAGGFYNEQFF.